These 15 T cell receptor beta chains came from one sample sequenced in a study of cytomegalovirus exposure and HLA in healthy donors. PCR employed 60 Vbeta and 13 Jbeta primers. TCRdb's copy holds only in-frame clones and misses some; the assay was immunoSEQ multiplex PCR. The table has some 110,000 clones, about four fifths seen once; the top ten hold 3.6%. The sequenced material came from PBMCs. Receptor source: a man in his forties or fifties in good health and CMV-seronegative.

The chain couples TRBV7-9 to TRBJ2-1, with D tentatively TRBD2 (7 bases). CDR1 is SEHNR and CDR2 is FQNEAQ in the germline V gene (reference sequence). The germline V and J ends were trimmed by 5 bases and 4 bases, with 18 bases remaining between them. This CDR3 contains 16 residues. The CDR3 sequence is CASSHVEGGPYNEQFF. The DNA for the CDR3 is TGTGCCAGCAGCCACGTTGAGGGGGGGCCTTACAATGAGCAGTTCTTC.

This chain uses TRBV4-1 with TRBJ2-3; 7 bases map to TRBD2. The germline gives CDR1 MGHRA, CDR2 YSYEKL. The ends lost 0 bases at V and 2 bases at J; junction bases unmatched: 5. This CDR3 contains 16 residues. CDR3 sequence reads: CASSQDGSGTTDTQYF. In DNA form, the CDR3 reads TGCGCCAGCAGCCAAGATGGGAGCGGGACCACAGATACGCAGTATTTT.

A few counts support this clone. A far larger clone differs by one base, so this is likely a read error. Without the conserved terminal phenylalanine or tryptophan, this CDR3 likely stems from a read error. The chain joins TRBV5-6 to TRBJ1-2; 9 bases agree with TRBD1. The CDR3 consists of 13 residues. After removal of 8 bases from V and 2 bases from J, the junction contained 4 bases not matched to a gene. The germline gives CDR1 SGHDT, CDR2 YYEEEE. CDR3 region: CASWDRENYGYTL. The CDR3 DNA follows: TGTGCCAGTTGGGACAGGGAGAACTATGGCTACACCCTC.

DNA of the CDR3: TGTGCCAGCAAAGAGACAGGAATGAACACTGAAGCTTTCTTT. Translation: CASKETGMNTEAFF. This chain uses TRBV2 with TRBJ1-1; perhaps TRBD1 as D (6 bases). Trimming removed 7 bases from V and 0 bases from J, with 12 bases in between. The germline V gene encodes CDR1 SNHLY and CDR2 FYNNEI. The CDR3 has 14 residues.

This sequence joins TRBV7-2 and TRBJ1-4, with a weak D call TRBD1 (6 bases). V was clipped by 2 bases and J by 7 bases, with 11 bases between them. Germline V gives CDR1 SGHTA, CDR2 FQGNSA. The CDR3 is 14 amino acids. The CDR3 nucleotides read TGTGCCAGCAGCTTAACCCCAGGGGTTGAAAAACTGTTTTTT. Translating it yields CASSLTPGVEKLFF.

This clone was found a few times. This rearrangement joins TRBV5-6 to TRBJ2-7; TRBD1 aligns across 8 bases. V was clipped by 4 bases and J by 7 bases; unmatched bases: 10. The CDR3 spans 14 residues. Germline CDR1 reads SGHDT; CDR2 reads YYEEEE. CDR3 nucleotides: TGTGCCAGCAGCCCGGGACAGGCCAGCTGGGAGCAGTACTTC. Its protein is CASSPGQASWEQYF. The whole variable domain, filled in from reference TRBV5-6 and TRBJ2-7, reads DAGVTQSPTHLIKTRGQQVTLRCSPKSGHDTVSWYQQALGQGPQFIFQYYEEEERQRGNFPDRFSGHQFPNYSSELNVNALLLGDSALYLCASSPGQASWEQYFGPGTRLTVT.

This clone showed up just once. The chain is built from TRBV7-9 and TRBJ2-1; D might be TRBD2 (6 bases). The length of the CDR3 is 14 residues. CDR1 and CDR2 from the germline V gene are SEHNR and FQNEAQ (reference sequence). Trimming took 0 bases from V and 5 from J, leaving 8 bases between them. In DNA form, the CDR3 reads TGTGCCAGCAGCTTAGCGGGGGGTCACAATGAGCAGTTCTTC. Translated: CASSLAGGHNEQFF.

V usage is TRBV29-1 and J usage is TRBJ2-7, with 9 positions matching TRBD1. Germline assignment: CDR1 SQVTM and CDR2 ANQGSEA. CDR3 length: 13 amino acids. V gave up 7 bases and J gave up 5 bases; unmatched junction bases: 9. The chain's CDR3 is CSAEGTGPHEQYF. DNA of the CDR3: TGCAGCGCCGAGGGGACAGGGCCCCACGAGCAGTACTTC.

The sample holds a few counts of this clone. V and J are TRBV7-2 and TRBJ1-5; D ambiguous. The CDR3 runs 15 residues. The germline CDR1 and CDR2 sequences are SGHTA and FQGNSA. Trimming pared 1 base from V and 3 bases from J, leaving 10 bases between. CDR3 bases: TGTGCCAGCAGCTTAGACAGTTATATCAATCAGCCCCAGCATTTT. This encodes CASSLDSYINQPQHF.

This rearrangement joins TRBV19 to TRBJ1-5; D is perhaps TRBD1 (5 bases). The germline CDR1 and CDR2 sequences are LNHDA and SQIVND (reference sequence). There are 13 residues in the CDR3. V dropped 3 bases and J dropped 5 bases, with 8 bases sitting between them. The CDR3 region is CASSMAGHQPQHF. CDR3 DNA sequence: TGTGCCAGTAGTATGGCAGGGCATCAGCCCCAGCATTTT.

The chain uses TRBV11-1 and TRBJ2-5; possible D gene TRBD2, 5 bases. Germline CDR1 reads SGHAT; CDR2 reads FQDESV (reference sequence). The CDR3 spans 16 residues. V lost 5 bases to trimming and J lost 7 bases, with 23 bases between them. Here the CDR3 DNA reads TGTGCCAGCAGCCAGCCCCGTGGGCCGGGAAGTGGGACCCAGTACTTC. It is translated as CASSQPRGPGSGTQYF.

The chain uses TRBV28 and TRBJ2-1, with TRBD1 identical over 9 bases. The V segment lost 6 bases and the J segment 8 bases; nucleotides outside the gene matches: 11. The germline V gene encodes CDR1 MDHEN and CDR2 SYDVKM. CDR3 length: 15 amino acids. CDR3 loop: CASSGTGQGSDEQFF. CDR3 DNA sequence: TGTGCCAGCAGCGGAACGGGACAGGGATCGGATGAGCAGTTCTTC.

CDR3: CASSLGGYGNTIYF. CDR3 nucleotides: TGTGCCAGCAGCTTAGGAGGGTACGGAAACACCATATATTTT. The chain carries TRBV7-9 and TRBJ1-3; D gene unclear. The V and J ends lost 1 base and 4 bases respectively, with 8 bases between them. CDR1 SEHNR and CDR2 FQNEAQ come from the germline V gene (reference sequence). There are 14 residues in the CDR3.

The CDR3 loop reads CASSPGTASTDTQYF. In DNA form, the CDR3 reads TGTGCCAGCAGCCCCGGGACAGCTAGCACAGATACGCAGTATTTT. J is TRBJ2-3 and V is TRBV7-9; 7 positions match TRBD1. Per germline, CDR1 SEHNR and CDR2 FQNEAQ (reference sequence). The CDR3 covers 15 residues. V was clipped by 5 bases and J by 0 bases; unmatched bases: 5.

The chain couples TRBV6-6 to TRBJ1-1; D is uncertain. Trimming removed 7 bases at V and 1 base at J, with 10 bases between. Looked up from germline, CDR1 is MNHNY and CDR2 is SVGAGI (reference sequence). CDR3 length equals 13 residues. This CDR3 is CASKSRSNTEAFF. The CDR3 nucleotides are TGTGCCAGCAAATCCAGATCGAACACTGAAGCTTTCTTT.